The source of this T cell receptor (beta chain) is a study of T-cell memory formation after mild COVID-19. In the study overall: TCR clusters mostly belonged to single donors. General study points: CM and EM subsets held most contracting CD4+ clones; EMRA held CD8+ ones.

Germline V CDR1 and CDR2: MNHNS, SASEGT. This CDR3 region has 13 residues. V trimming: 5 bases; J trimming: 6 bases; junction bases outside the gene matches: 5. This clonotype was seen ten or more times. Its antigen is currently unknown. TCR alpha and TCR beta cDNA libraries with sample barcodes and UMIs came from 5'RACE using constant-segment primers. TCRdb recomputed calls from the 5' RACE reads with MiXCR, one row per CDR3 protein. The sample lists 400,000 or so distinct CDR3 sequences, under 25% occurring once. The rearrangement joins TRBV6-1 to TRBJ2-7, with TRBD1 matching over 9 bases. Sequenced: PBMCs or a T cell subset sorted from them (not recorded which). This clonotype was sampled from an adult woman who had mild COVID-19 (a few samples of this study predate the infection). Cell type and time point are not known. The DNA of the CDR3 is TGTGCCAGCAGTTGGACAGGGGTAGGCGAGCAGTACTTC. Protein sequence: CASSWTGVGEQYF.